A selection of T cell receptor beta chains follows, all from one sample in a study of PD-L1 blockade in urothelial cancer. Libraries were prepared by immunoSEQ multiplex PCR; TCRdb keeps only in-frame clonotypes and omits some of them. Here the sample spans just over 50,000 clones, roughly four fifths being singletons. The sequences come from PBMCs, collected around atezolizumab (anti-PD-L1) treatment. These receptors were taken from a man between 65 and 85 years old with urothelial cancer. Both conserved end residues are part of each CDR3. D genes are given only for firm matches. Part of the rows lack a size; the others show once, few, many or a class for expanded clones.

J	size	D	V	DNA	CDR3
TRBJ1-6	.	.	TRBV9	TGTGCCAGCAGCGCCTTGGGCCCCCAAAATTCACCCCTCCACTTT	CASSALGPQNSPLHF
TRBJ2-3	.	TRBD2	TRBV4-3	TGCGCCAGCAGCCAAGATGGGGCTTCCAGCGGGGGTGTCACAGATACGCAGTATTTT	CASSQDGASSGGVTDTQYF
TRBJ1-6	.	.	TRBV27	TGTGCCAGCAGTTTGGCCTCCAATTCACCCCTCCACTTT	CASSLASNSPLHF
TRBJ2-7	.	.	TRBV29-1	TGCAGCGTTGACGACAGGCTCGAGCAGTACTTC	CSVDDRLEQYF
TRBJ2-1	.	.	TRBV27	TGTGCCAGCAGTCCCAACTACAATGAGCAGTTCTTC	CASSPNYNEQFF
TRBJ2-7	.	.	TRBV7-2	TGTGCCAGCAGCCGAACAAGGGGAAACGAGCAGTACTTC	CASSRTRGNEQYF
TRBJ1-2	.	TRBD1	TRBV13	TGTGCCAGCAGCCTCCGACAGGGTCTGAACTATGGCTACACCTTC	CASSLRQGLNYGYTF
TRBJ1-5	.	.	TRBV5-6	TGTGCCAGCAGCTTGGCCGTCGGGGGTCAAGGGAATCAGCCCCAGCATTTT	CASSLAVGGQGNQPQHF
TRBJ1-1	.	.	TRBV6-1	TGTGCCAGCAGTGTTGCGGTAGGCACTGAAGCTTTCTTT	CASSVAVGTEAFF
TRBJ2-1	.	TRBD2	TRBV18	TGTGCCAGCTCACCACCTAGCGGGCTCGCCTACAATGAGCAGTTCTTC	CASSPPSGLAYNEQFF
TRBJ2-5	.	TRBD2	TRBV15	TGTGCCACCAGCAAAGCGGGGGGTAACTTCCAAGAGACCCAGTACTTC	CATSKAGGNFQETQYF
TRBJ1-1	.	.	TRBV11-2	TGTGCCAGCGGTAAGCTTAAAGCTTCTGAAGCTTTCTTT	CASGKLKASEAFF
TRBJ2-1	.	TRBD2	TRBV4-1	TGCGCCAGCAGCCAAGATCGAGCGGGAGGTTCCTACAATGAGCAGTTCTTC	CASSQDRAGGSYNEQFF
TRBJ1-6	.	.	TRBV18	TGTGCCAGCTCAGACGACAGTGTGAATTCACCCCTCCACTTT	CASSDDSVNSPLHF
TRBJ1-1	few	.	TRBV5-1	TGCGCCAGCAGCTTGCAGTACATGAACACTGAAGCTTTCTTT	CASSLQYMNTEAFF
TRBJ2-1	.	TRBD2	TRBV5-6	TGTGCCAGCAGCCTAGGACTAGCGGGAGGCCACTTCTACAATGAGCAGTTCTTC	CASSLGLAGGHFYNEQFF
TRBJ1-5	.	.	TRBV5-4	TGTGCCAGCAGCTTGGGCGGGGGGAATCAGCCCCAGCATTTT	CASSLGGGNQPQHF
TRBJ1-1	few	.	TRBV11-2	TGTGCCAGCAGCTCTCGAGGTGACGGAATGAACACTGAAGCTTTCTTT	CASSSRGDGMNTEAFF
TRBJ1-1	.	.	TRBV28	TGTGCCAGCAGTCCTATTGACAGATGGAACACTGAAGCTTTCTTT	CASSPIDRWNTEAFF
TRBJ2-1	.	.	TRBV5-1	TGCGCCAGCAGCTTAGGGGGAACAACCTACAATGAGCAGTTCTTC	CASSLGGTTYNEQFF
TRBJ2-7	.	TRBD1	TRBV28	TGTGCCAGCAGTTTGTCCGGACAGGGCGTATACGAGCAGTACTTC	CASSLSGQGVYEQYF
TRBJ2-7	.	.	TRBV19	TGTGCCAGTAGTACAGGCCCGGTGGTGAGAAACGAGCAGTACTTC	CASSTGPVVRNEQYF
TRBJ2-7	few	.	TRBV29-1	TGCAGCGCCCGGACAGTAAGCTCCTACGAGCAGTACTTC	CSARTVSSYEQYF
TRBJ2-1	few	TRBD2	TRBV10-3	TGTGCCATCAGTACTCCGGGACTAGCGGGATTGGATGAGCAGTTCTTC	CAISTPGLAGLDEQFF
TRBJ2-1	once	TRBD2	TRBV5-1	TGCGCCAGCAGCGTTCCTACTAGCGGACCCTACAATGAGCAGTTCTTC	CASSVPTSGPYNEQFF
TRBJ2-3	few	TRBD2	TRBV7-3	TGTGCCAGCAGCCTCGATACTAGCGGGGCTTTGCGGACGCAGTATTTT	CASSLDTSGALRTQYF
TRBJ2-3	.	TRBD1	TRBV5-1	TGCGCCAGCAACTCTGGGTTCGGACAGGGGGGCACAGATACGCAGTATTTT	CASNSGFGQGGTDTQYF
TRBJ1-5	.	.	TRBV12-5	TGTGCTAGTGCCCAGGACAGATTTAATCAGCCCCAGCATTTT	CASAQDRFNQPQHF
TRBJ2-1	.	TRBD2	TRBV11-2	TGTGCCAGCAGCTCCACTAGCGGGGGAGGGAATGAGCAGTTCTTC	CASSSTSGGGNEQFF
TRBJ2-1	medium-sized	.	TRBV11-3	TGTGCCAGCAGCTTAAAGGGCGGGCGGGACAATGAGCAGTTCTTC	CASSLKGGRDNEQFF
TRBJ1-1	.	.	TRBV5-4	TGTGCCAGCACCATCGGTTTGGGGCGCGACACTGAAGCTTTCTTT	CASTIGLGRDTEAFF
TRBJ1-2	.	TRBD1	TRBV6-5	TGTGCCAGCAGTTACTCGGTATCAGGGGGGAACTATGGCTACACCTTC	CASSYSVSGGNYGYTF
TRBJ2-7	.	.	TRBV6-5	TGTGCCAGCAGGAGGGGGGGTTCCTACGAGCAGTACTTC	CASRRGGSYEQYF
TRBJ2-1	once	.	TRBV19	TGTGCCAGTAGTACTCTCCGGACTACCTCCTACAATGAGCAGTTCTTC	CASSTLRTTSYNEQFF
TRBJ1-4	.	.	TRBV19	TGTGCCAGTACGCGGCCGGGAGCCCCTAATGAAAAACTGTTTTTT	CASTRPGAPNEKLFF
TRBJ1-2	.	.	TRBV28	TGTGCCAGCAGTTCGATTAGATCGAAAACCTTC	CASSSIRSKTF
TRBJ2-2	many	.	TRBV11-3	TGTGCCAGCAGCTCGACCGGGGAGCTGTTTTTT	CASSSTGELFF